This TCR beta chain was found in a study of cytomegalovirus exposure and HLA in healthy donors. Primers: 60 Vbeta forward and 13 Jbeta reverse. Profiled with immunoSEQ multiplex PCR; TCRdb holds only in-frame clones, not every one. This sample's table reports under 120,000 clones. Study outcomes and limitations: HLA allele associations emerged for roughly 16,000 TCR beta sequences in a later analysis, at 0.05 false discovery rate. Presence/absence analyses assumed roughly uniform sequencing depth across donors, which may not hold.

The germline gives CDR1 MNHEY, CDR2 SVGAGI. Trimming took 7 bases from V and 10 from J; bases not matched to a gene: 9. The length of the CDR3 is 12 residues. With respect to this clone: Its target is not known.

The receptor's source is a man in his fifties or sixties in good health and CMV-seronegative. Sequencing was done on a sample of PBMCs. V and J are TRBV6-5 and TRBJ1-1; 7 bases agree with TRBD1. The CDR3 loop reads CASTSRRTGAFF. The CDR3 nucleotides read TGTGCCAGCACCTCCCGGAGGACAGGAGCTTTCTTT.